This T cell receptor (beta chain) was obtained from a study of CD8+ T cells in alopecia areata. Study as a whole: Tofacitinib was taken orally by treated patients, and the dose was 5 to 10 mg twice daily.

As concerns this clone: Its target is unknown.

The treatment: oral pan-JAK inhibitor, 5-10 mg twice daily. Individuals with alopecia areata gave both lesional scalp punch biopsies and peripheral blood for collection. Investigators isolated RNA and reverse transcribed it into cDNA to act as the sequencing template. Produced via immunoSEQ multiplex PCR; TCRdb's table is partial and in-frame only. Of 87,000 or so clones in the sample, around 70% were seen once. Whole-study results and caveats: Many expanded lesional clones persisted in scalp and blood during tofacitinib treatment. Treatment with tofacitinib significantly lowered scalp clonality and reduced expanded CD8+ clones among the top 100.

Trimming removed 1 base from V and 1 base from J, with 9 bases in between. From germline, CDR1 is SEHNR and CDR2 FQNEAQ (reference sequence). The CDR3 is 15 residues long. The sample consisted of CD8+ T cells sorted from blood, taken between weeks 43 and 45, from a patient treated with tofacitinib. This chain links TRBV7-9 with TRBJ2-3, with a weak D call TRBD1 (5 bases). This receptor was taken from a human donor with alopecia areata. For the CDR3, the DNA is TGTGCCAGCAGCTTAGAGGGGTTCGGCACAGATACGCAGTATTTT. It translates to CASSLEGFGTDTQYF.